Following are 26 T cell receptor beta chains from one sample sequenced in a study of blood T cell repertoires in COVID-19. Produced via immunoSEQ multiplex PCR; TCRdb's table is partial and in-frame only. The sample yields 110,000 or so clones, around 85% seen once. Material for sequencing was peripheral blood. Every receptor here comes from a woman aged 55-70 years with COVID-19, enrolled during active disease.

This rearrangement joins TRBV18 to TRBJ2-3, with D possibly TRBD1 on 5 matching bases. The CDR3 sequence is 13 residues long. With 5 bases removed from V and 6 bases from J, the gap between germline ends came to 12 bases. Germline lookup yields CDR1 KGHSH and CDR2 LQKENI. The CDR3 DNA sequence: TGTGCCAGCTCAAGACTTAAGGGGGATACGCAGTATTTT. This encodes CASSRLKGDTQYF.

The CDR3 here is CASSSSTPYYGYTF. For the CDR3, the DNA is TGTGCCAGCAGCTCCTCGACACCCTACTATGGCTACACCTTC. This sequence joins TRBV7-9 and TRBJ1-2; D is ambiguous. This CDR3 region has 14 residues. V was trimmed by 4 bases and J by 3 bases, leaving 12 bases between them. Germline-derived CDR1 and CDR2 are SEHNR and FQNEAQ (reference sequence).

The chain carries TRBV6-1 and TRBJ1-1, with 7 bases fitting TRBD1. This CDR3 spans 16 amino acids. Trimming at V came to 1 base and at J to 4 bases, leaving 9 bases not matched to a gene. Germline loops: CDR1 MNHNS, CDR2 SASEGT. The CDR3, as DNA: TGTGCCAGCAGTGAAGGGTTAGGGGGCAGGGCCACTGAAGCTTTCTTT. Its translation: CASSEGLGGRATEAFF.

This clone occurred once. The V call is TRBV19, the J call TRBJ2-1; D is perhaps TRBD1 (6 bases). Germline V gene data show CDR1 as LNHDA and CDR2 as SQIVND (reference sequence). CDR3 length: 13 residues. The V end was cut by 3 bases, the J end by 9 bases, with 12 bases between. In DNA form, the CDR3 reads TGTGCCAGTAGTATCGGGACAACCAGTGAGCAGTTCTTC. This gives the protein CASSIGTTSEQFF.

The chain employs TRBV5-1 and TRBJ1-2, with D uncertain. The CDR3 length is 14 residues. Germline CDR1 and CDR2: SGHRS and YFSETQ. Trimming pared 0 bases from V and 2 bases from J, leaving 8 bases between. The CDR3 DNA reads TGCGCCAGCAGCTTGGCCAGTACCAACTATGGCTACACCTTC. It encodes CASSLASTNYGYTF.

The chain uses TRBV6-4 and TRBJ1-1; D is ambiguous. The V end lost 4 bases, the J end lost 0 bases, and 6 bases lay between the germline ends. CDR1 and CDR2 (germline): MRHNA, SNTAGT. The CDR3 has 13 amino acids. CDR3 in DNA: TGTGCCAGCAGTGTGAGGGTGAACACTGAAGCTTTCTTT. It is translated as CASSVRVNTEAFF.

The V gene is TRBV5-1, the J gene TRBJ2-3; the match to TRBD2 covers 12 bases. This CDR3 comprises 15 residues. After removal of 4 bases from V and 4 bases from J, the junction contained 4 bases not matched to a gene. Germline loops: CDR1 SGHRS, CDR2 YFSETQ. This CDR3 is CASSDWTSGADTQYF. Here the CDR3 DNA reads TGCGCCAGCAGCGACTGGACTAGCGGGGCAGATACGCAGTATTTT.

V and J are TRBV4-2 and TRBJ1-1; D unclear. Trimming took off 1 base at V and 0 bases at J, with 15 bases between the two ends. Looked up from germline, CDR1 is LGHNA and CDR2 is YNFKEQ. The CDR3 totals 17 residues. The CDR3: CASSQVTGWQMNTEAFF. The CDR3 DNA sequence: TGTGCCAGCAGCCAAGTAACCGGGTGGCAGATGAACACTGAAGCTTTCTTT.

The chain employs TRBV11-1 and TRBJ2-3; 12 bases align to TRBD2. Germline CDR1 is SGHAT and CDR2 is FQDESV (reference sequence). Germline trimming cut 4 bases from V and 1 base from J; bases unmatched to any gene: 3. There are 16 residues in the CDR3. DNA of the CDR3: TGTGCCAGCAGCTCCCGGACTAGCGGGGGCACAGATACGCAGTATTTT. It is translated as CASSSRTSGGTDTQYF.

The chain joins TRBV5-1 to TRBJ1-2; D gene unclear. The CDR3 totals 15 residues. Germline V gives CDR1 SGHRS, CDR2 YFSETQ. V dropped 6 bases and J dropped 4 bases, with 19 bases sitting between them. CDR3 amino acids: CASTTNSGGAYGYTF. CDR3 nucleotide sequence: TGCGCCAGCACCACTAACTCTGGAGGCGCCTATGGCTACACCTTC.

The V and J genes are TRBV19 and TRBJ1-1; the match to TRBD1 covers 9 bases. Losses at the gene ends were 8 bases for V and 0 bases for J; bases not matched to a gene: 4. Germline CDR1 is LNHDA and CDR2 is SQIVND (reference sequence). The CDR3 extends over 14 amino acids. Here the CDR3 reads CASGQGPLNTEAFF. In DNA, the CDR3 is TGTGCCAGTGGACAGGGGCCCCTGAACACTGAAGCTTTCTTT.

The CDR3: CASRGDTGELFF. For the CDR3, the DNA is TGTGCCAGCCGGGGGGACACCGGGGAGCTGTTTTTT. V gene TRBV12-3 or TRBV12-4 combines with J gene TRBJ2-2; TRBD2 matches at 7 bases. V was pared by 8 bases and J by 3 bases, with 0 bases of the junction left unmatched. This CDR3 comprises 12 residues.

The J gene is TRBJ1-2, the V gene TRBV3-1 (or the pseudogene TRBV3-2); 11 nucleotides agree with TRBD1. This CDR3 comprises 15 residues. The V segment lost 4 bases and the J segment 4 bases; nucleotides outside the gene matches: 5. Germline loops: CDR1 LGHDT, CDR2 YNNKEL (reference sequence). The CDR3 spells CASSPRTGGGYGYTF. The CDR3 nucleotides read TGTGCCAGCAGCCCTAGGACAGGGGGCGGCTATGGCTACACCTTC.

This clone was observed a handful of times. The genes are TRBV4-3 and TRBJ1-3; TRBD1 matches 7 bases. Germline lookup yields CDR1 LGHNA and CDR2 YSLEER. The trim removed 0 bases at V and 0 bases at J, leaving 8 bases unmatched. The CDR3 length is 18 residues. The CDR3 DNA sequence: TGCGCCAGCAGCCAAGATTTACAGGGGCGCCACTCTGGAAACACCATATATTTT. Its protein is CASSQDLQGRHSGNTIYF.

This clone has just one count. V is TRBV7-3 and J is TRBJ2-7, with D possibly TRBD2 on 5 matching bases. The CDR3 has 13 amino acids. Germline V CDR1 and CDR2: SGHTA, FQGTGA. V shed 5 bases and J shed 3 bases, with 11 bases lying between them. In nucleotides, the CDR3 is TGTGCCAGCAGCCATGGAGAGGGCTACGAGCAGTACTTC. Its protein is CASSHGEGYEQYF. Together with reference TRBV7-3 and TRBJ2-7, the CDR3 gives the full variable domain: GAGVSQTPSNKVTEKGKYVELRCDPISGHTALYWYRQSLGQGPEFLIYFQGTGAADDSGLPNDRFFAVRPEGSVSTLKIQRTERGDSAVYLCASSHGEGYEQYFGPGTRLTVT.

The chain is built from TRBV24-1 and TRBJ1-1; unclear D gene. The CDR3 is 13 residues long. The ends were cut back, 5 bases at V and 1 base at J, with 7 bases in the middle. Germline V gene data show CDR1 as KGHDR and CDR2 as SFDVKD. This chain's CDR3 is CATSARSNTEAFF. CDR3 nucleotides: TGTGCCACCAGTGCCAGGTCGAACACTGAAGCTTTCTTT.

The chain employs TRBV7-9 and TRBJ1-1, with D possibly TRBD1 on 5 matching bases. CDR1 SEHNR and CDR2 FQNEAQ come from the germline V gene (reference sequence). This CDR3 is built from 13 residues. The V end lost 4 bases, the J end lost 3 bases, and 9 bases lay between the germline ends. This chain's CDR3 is CASSYDSYTEAFF. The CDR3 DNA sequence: TGTGCCAGCAGCTATGACAGCTACACTGAAGCTTTCTTT.

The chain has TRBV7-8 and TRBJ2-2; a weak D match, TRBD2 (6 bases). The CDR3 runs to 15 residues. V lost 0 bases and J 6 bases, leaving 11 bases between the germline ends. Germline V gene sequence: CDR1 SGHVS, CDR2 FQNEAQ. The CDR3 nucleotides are TGTGCCAGCAGCTTAGCTATGTCGGGGGCCGGGGAGCTGTTTTTT. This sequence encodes CASSLAMSGAGELFF.

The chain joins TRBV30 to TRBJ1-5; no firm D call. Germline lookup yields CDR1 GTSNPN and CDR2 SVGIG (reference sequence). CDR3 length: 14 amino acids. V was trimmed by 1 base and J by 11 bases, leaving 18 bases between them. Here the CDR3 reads CAWSALITGSAQHF. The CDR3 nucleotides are TGTGCCTGGAGTGCCCTAATTACGGGTTCGGCCCAGCATTTT. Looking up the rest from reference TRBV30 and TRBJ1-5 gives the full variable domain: SQTIHQWPATLVQPVGSPLSLECTVEGTSNPNLYWYRQAAGRGLQLLFYSVGIGQISSEVPQNLSASRPQDRQFILSSKKLLLSDSGFYLCAWSALITGSAQHFGDGTRLSIL.

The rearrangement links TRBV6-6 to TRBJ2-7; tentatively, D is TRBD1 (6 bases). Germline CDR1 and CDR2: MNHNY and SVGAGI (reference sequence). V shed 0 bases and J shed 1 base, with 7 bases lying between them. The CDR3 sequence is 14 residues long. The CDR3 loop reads CASSYSQGSYEQYF. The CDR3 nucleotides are TGTGCCAGCAGTTACTCTCAGGGGTCCTACGAGCAGTACTTC.

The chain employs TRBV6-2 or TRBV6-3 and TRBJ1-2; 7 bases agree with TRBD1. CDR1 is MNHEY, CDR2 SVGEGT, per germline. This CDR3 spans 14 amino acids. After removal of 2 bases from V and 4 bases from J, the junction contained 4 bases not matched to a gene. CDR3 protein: CASSYPGTVYGYTF. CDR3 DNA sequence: TGTGCCAGCAGTTACCCAGGGACAGTCTATGGCTACACCTTC.

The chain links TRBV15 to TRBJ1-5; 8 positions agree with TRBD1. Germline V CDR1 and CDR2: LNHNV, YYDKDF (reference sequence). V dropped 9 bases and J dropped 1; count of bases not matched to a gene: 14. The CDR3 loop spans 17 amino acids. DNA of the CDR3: TGTGCCACTTCTCGATCTACAGGGGGTTGGAGCAATCAGCCCCAGCATTTT. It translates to CATSRSTGGWSNQPQHF.

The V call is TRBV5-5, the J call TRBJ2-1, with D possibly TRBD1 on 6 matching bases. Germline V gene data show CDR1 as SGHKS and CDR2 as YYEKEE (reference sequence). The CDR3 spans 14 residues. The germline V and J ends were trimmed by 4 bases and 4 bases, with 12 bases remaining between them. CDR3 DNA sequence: TGTGCCAGCAGCCTCCTGGGACAATACAATGAGCAGTTCTTC. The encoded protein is CASSLLGQYNEQFF.

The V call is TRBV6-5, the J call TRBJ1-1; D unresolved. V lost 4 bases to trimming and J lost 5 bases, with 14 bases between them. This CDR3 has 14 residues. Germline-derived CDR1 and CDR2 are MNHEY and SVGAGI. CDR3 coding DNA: TGTGCCAGCAGTTTTCACCGAGGGTGGACTGAAGCTTTCTTT. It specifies CASSFHRGWTEAFF.

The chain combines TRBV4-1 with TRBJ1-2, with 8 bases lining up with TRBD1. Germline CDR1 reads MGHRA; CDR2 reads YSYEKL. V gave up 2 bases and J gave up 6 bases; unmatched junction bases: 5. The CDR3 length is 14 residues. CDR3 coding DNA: TGCGCCAGCAGCCAACTTCAGGGGGCGGATGGCTACACCTTC. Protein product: CASSQLQGADGYTF.

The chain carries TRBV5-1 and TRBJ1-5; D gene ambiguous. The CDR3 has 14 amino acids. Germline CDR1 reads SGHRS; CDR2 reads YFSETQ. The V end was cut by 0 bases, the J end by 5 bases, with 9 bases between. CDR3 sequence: CASSLGTEDQPQHF. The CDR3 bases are TGCGCCAGCAGCTTGGGGACTGAGGATCAGCCCCAGCATTTT.